This TCR beta chain was observed in a study of T cell repertoires in cytomegalovirus infection. On the study more broadly: Selection of CMV epitopes for the study included recently identified HLA-C-restricted and well-studied HLA-B-restricted ones. A matching HLA type, together with CMV infection, was signaled by public TCR beta signatures.

TCRdb independently ran MiXCR on the reads; one entry per CDR3 protein. The repertoire holds about half a million distinct CDR3 sequences, with 40% to 50% as singletons. Study-wide results and limits: CMV carriers having the relevant HLA were flagged by cumulative public TCR beta family frequency. The study found HLA-C-restricted CMV-specific TCR beta clonotypes dominating the ex vivo response.

Remarks on this clonotype: The antigen is not known.

The sample was cultured PBMCs, taken from culture after CMV antigen stimulation. This sequence was found in a human donor in good health (CMV status not recorded). Some clones in this sample may be carry-over from other donors' samples.

The CDR3 DNA follows: TGTGCCAGCATCCCGGGACAGGGAAGGCCTGAAGCTTTCTTT. It specifies CASIPGQGRPEAFF. This sequence joins TRBV7-9 and TRBJ1-1; TRBD1 matches at 9 bases. The J segment lost 6 bases and the V segment lost 7 bases, leaving 9 bases of the junction unmatched. Germline CDR1 SEHNR, CDR2 FQNEAQ (reference sequence). This CDR3 comprises 14 residues.